These T cell receptor beta chains were read from a single sample in a study of T cell responses to AZD1222 COVID-19 vaccine. Assay: immunoSEQ multiplex PCR; the TCRdb copy retains only in-frame clones and omits some. Of approximately 190,000 clones in the sample, about 89% were seen once. Sequencing was performed on peripheral blood, taken on day 0 of MenACWY control vaccination. Receptor source: an adult in good health. CDR3s include the opening cysteine and the closing phenylalanine or tryptophan. Fields, in order: CDR3 DNA, CDR3 protein, CDR3 length, J gene, D gene, clone size, V gene. D genes are given only for firm matches. Clone size is shown for a subset of rows, as once, few, many or a class of expanded clone.

CDR3 DNA: TGTGCCAGCAGCCAATCCGGGACAGGGGGCACTGAAGCTTTCTTT
CDR3 protein: CASSQSGTGGTEAFF
CDR3 length: 15
J gene: TRBJ1-1
D gene: TRBD1
clone size: .
V gene: TRBV4-2

CDR3 DNA: TGTGCCAGCAGTTCACACCAGGGTGCCGAGCAGTACTTC
CDR3 protein: CASSSHQGAEQYF
CDR3 length: 13
J gene: TRBJ2-7
D gene: .
clone size: .
V gene: TRBV28

CDR3 DNA: TGTGCAAGTCGCTCCGTGAGCGTATGGTGCGGCTACACCTTC
CDR3 protein: CASRSVSVWCGYTF
CDR3 length: 14
J gene: TRBJ1-2
D gene: .
clone size: .
V gene: TRBV12-2

CDR3 DNA: TGTGCCAGTAGTGGGCAACCGACAGGGTTCGGGAATCAGCCCCAGCATTTT
CDR3 protein: CASSGQPTGFGNQPQHF
CDR3 length: 17
J gene: TRBJ1-5
D gene: TRBD1
clone size: few
V gene: TRBV19

CDR3 DNA: TGTGCCAGCAGTGTTCCCCTACGGGTCGGGAACGAGCAGTACTTC
CDR3 protein: CASSVPLRVGNEQYF
CDR3 length: 15
J gene: TRBJ2-7
D gene: .
clone size: .
V gene: TRBV28

CDR3 DNA: TGTGCCAGCAGCTTAGTAGGTCCGAACTACGAGCAGTACTTC
CDR3 protein: CASSLVGPNYEQYF
CDR3 length: 14
J gene: TRBJ2-7
D gene: .
clone size: .
V gene: TRBV7-9

CDR3 DNA: TGTGCCAGCAGTTTAACGGCTAGCGGGGCTTTCCAAGAGACCCAGTACTTC
CDR3 protein: CASSLTASGAFQETQYF
CDR3 length: 17
J gene: TRBJ2-5
D gene: TRBD2
clone size: .
V gene: TRBV27

CDR3 DNA: TGTGCCAGCAGCCCGGGACAGGGGCGAGGCTACACCTTC
CDR3 protein: CASSPGQGRGYTF
CDR3 length: 13
J gene: TRBJ1-2
D gene: TRBD1
clone size: few
V gene: TRBV5-6

CDR3 DNA: TGTGCCAGCACCAAACGGGGAGGTAACTATGGCTACACCTTC
CDR3 protein: CASTKRGGNYGYTF
CDR3 length: 14
J gene: TRBJ1-2
D gene: .
clone size: .
V gene: TRBV28

CDR3 DNA: TGTGCCAGCAGTTACTCGGGGACTAGCGGGAGAAATGAGCAGTTCTTC
CDR3 protein: CASSYSGTSGRNEQFF
CDR3 length: 16
J gene: TRBJ2-1
D gene: TRBD2
clone size: .
V gene: TRBV6-5

CDR3 DNA: TGTGCCAGCAGCCCACGATCTGGCTCTGGAAACACCATATATTTT
CDR3 protein: CASSPRSGSGNTIYF
CDR3 length: 15
J gene: TRBJ1-3
D gene: .
clone size: .
V gene: TRBV5-6

CDR3 DNA: TGCGCCAGCAGCTTACGAACAGGGAGGAACAATGAGCAGTTCTTC
CDR3 protein: CASSLRTGRNNEQFF
CDR3 length: 15
J gene: TRBJ2-1
D gene: .
clone size: .
V gene: TRBV5-1

CDR3 DNA: TGTGCCAGCAGTTTAATGTGGGTGAACACTGAAGCTTTCTTT
CDR3 protein: CASSLMWVNTEAFF
CDR3 length: 14
J gene: TRBJ1-1
D gene: .
clone size: .
V gene: TRBV28

CDR3 DNA: TGTGCCAGCAGTTCCGGGGCCCGAGGTGAGCAGTACTTC
CDR3 protein: CASSSGARGEQYF
CDR3 length: 13
J gene: TRBJ2-7
D gene: .
clone size: .
V gene: TRBV28

CDR3 DNA: TGTGCCAGCTCACCACCGGGACAGGGTCGAAACACCATATATTTT
CDR3 protein: CASSPPGQGRNTIYF
CDR3 length: 15
J gene: TRBJ1-3
D gene: TRBD1
clone size: .
V gene: TRBV18

CDR3 DNA: TGTGCCAGCAGTGAGAGCGGACAGGGGATCAATTCACCCCTCCACTTT
CDR3 protein: CASSESGQGINSPLHF
CDR3 length: 16
J gene: TRBJ1-6
D gene: TRBD1
clone size: .
V gene: TRBV2

CDR3 DNA: TGTGCCAGTAGACCGGAAGGACAGGGGGCTCCAGACGAGCAGTACTTC
CDR3 protein: CASRPEGQGAPDEQYF
CDR3 length: 16
J gene: TRBJ2-7
D gene: TRBD1
clone size: .
V gene: TRBV19

CDR3 DNA: TGTGCCATCAGTGATGGGGGAGTGACAGAGACCCAGTACTTC
CDR3 protein: CAISDGGVTETQYF
CDR3 length: 14
J gene: TRBJ2-5
D gene: .
clone size: .
V gene: TRBV10-3

CDR3 DNA: TGTGCCAGCAGCTTAGATACCCGGACAGGGGGCTATGGCTACACCTTC
CDR3 protein: CASSLDTRTGGYGYTF
CDR3 length: 16
J gene: TRBJ1-2
D gene: TRBD1
clone size: .
V gene: TRBV7-9

CDR3 DNA: TGTGCCAGCAGTCACCCCAATCAGCCCCAGCATTTT
CDR3 protein: CASSHPNQPQHF
CDR3 length: 12
J gene: TRBJ1-5
D gene: .
clone size: .
V gene: TRBV6-2/TRBV6-3

CDR3 DNA: TGTGCCAGCAGCCCAGGTTCCGGGGAGCTGTTTTTT
CDR3 protein: CASSPGSGELFF
CDR3 length: 12
J gene: TRBJ2-2
D gene: .
clone size: once
V gene: TRBV5-6

CDR3 DNA: TGCAGCGTTGTACGGGAGGACGGCACAGATACGCAGTATTTT
CDR3 protein: CSVVREDGTDTQYF
CDR3 length: 14
J gene: TRBJ2-3
D gene: TRBD2
clone size: .
V gene: TRBV29-1

CDR3 DNA: TGTGCCAGCAGCCCCCGACTAGCGGGAGCAGATACGCAGTATTTT
CDR3 protein: CASSPRLAGADTQYF
CDR3 length: 15
J gene: TRBJ2-3
D gene: TRBD2
clone size: .
V gene: TRBV7-6

CDR3 DNA: TGTGCCAGCAGTGGCCCAGGGGGTTCCTATAGCAATCAGCCCCAGCATTTT
CDR3 protein: CASSGPGGSYSNQPQHF
CDR3 length: 17
J gene: TRBJ1-5
D gene: TRBD1
clone size: .
V gene: TRBV2

CDR3 DNA: TGCGCCAGCAGCTTTACAGGGCAGGGCACTGAAGCTTTCTTT
CDR3 protein: CASSFTGQGTEAFF
CDR3 length: 14
J gene: TRBJ1-1
D gene: .
clone size: once
V gene: TRBV5-1

CDR3 DNA: TGTGCCAGCAGCCCCCAGACTAGTTTATCACATACGCAGTATTTT
CDR3 protein: CASSPQTSLSHTQYF
CDR3 length: 15
J gene: TRBJ2-3
D gene: .
clone size: .
V gene: TRBV3-1/TRBV3-2

CDR3 DNA: TGTGCCAGTTCAGGGCCGGTTGGCACTGAAGCTTTCTTT
CDR3 protein: CASSGPVGTEAFF
CDR3 length: 13
J gene: TRBJ1-1
D gene: .
clone size: .
V gene: TRBV9

CDR3 DNA: TGCGCCAGCAGCTTGGATGGGGGGTCAGATACGCAGTATTTT
CDR3 protein: CASSLDGGSDTQYF
CDR3 length: 14
J gene: TRBJ2-3
D gene: .
clone size: .
V gene: TRBV5-1

CDR3 DNA: TGTGCCAGCAGCTTAGGGACTAGCGGGTCGTCCTACGAGCAGTACTTC
CDR3 protein: CASSLGTSGSSYEQYF
CDR3 length: 16
J gene: TRBJ2-7
D gene: TRBD2
clone size: .
V gene: TRBV7-6

CDR3 DNA: TGTGCCAGCAGCTTACCTCTGAACACTGAAGCTTTCTTT
CDR3 protein: CASSLPLNTEAFF
CDR3 length: 13
J gene: TRBJ1-1
D gene: .
clone size: .
V gene: TRBV11-2

CDR3 DNA: TGTGCCAGCGGACCTAACTATGGCTACACCTTC
CDR3 protein: CASGPNYGYTF
CDR3 length: 11
J gene: TRBJ1-2
D gene: .
clone size: .
V gene: TRBV28

CDR3 DNA: TGTGCCAGCAGTTTTATAACCGGGGAGCTGTTTTTT
CDR3 protein: CASSFITGELFF
CDR3 length: 12
J gene: TRBJ2-2
D gene: .
clone size: .
V gene: TRBV12-3/TRBV12-4

CDR3 DNA: TGTGCCAGCAGAAGCTCCTTTGCGGACCCCTATGGCTACACCTTC
CDR3 protein: CASRSSFADPYGYTF
CDR3 length: 15
J gene: TRBJ1-2
D gene: .
clone size: once
V gene: TRBV6-6

CDR3 DNA: TGTGCCAGCAGCGTGGGTACAGGGGACTCCTTCAATGAGCAGTTCTTC
CDR3 protein: CASSVGTGDSFNEQFF
CDR3 length: 16
J gene: TRBJ2-1
D gene: .
clone size: .
V gene: TRBV9

CDR3 DNA: TGTGCCAGCAGCTTGTGGGGGGAGGGTCAGCCCCAGCATTTT
CDR3 protein: CASSLWGEGQPQHF
CDR3 length: 14
J gene: TRBJ1-5
D gene: .
clone size: .
V gene: TRBV5-6

CDR3 DNA: TGTGCCAGCAGTTTTCGAGGGATGAGCTACGAGCAGTACTTC
CDR3 protein: CASSFRGMSYEQYF
CDR3 length: 14
J gene: TRBJ2-7
D gene: .
clone size: .
V gene: TRBV28

CDR3 DNA: TGTGCCAGTAGTGCCCAGGGGCCGGGCAATCAGCCCCAGCATTTT
CDR3 protein: CASSAQGPGNQPQHF
CDR3 length: 15
J gene: TRBJ1-5
D gene: .
clone size: .
V gene: TRBV19

CDR3 DNA: TGTGCCAGCAGGAATGAAGGGGGTAGGGTCAAAAAACTGTTTTTT
CDR3 protein: CASRNEGGRVKKLFF
CDR3 length: 15
J gene: TRBJ1-4
D gene: .
clone size: .
V gene: TRBV6-5

CDR3 DNA: TGCAGCGTTAGGAGCTCCTACGAGCAGTACTTC
CDR3 protein: CSVRSSYEQYF
CDR3 length: 11
J gene: TRBJ2-7
D gene: .
clone size: .
V gene: TRBV29-1

CDR3 DNA: TGCACCAGCAGCTCCCTGGAGACAGGGCCAGAGACCCAGTACTTC
CDR3 protein: CTSSSLETGPETQYF
CDR3 length: 15
J gene: TRBJ2-5
D gene: TRBD1
clone size: .
V gene: TRBV5-1

CDR3 DNA: TGTGCCAGTAGCTTCGGGACAGCCGGTCGGCCCCAGCATTTT
CDR3 protein: CASSFGTAGRPQHF
CDR3 length: 14
J gene: TRBJ1-5
D gene: TRBD1
clone size: .
V gene: TRBV19

CDR3 DNA: TGTGCCAGCTCACCGGACAGGGATCGGGCTAATGAAAAACTGTTTTTT
CDR3 protein: CASSPDRDRANEKLFF
CDR3 length: 16
J gene: TRBJ1-4
D gene: TRBD1
clone size: few
V gene: TRBV18

CDR3 DNA: TGTGCCGCCACTGGTGGGTCCTACGAGCAGTACTTC
CDR3 protein: CAATGGSYEQYF
CDR3 length: 12
J gene: TRBJ2-7
D gene: .
clone size: .
V gene: TRBV10-3

CDR3 DNA: TGTGCCAGCAGCTTGGGGAGACCAGGAATCTATGGCTACACCTTC
CDR3 protein: CASSLGRPGIYGYTF
CDR3 length: 15
J gene: TRBJ1-2
D gene: .
clone size: .
V gene: TRBV5-6

CDR3 DNA: TGCGCCAGCAGCTTCTCAACCTCAGCGAGGGAGCAGTTCTTC
CDR3 protein: CASSFSTSAREQFF
CDR3 length: 14
J gene: TRBJ2-1
D gene: .
clone size: .
V gene: TRBV5-1

CDR3 DNA: TGCGCCAGCAGTTTCGGTCTGGGCGCAGATACGCAGTATTTT
CDR3 protein: CASSFGLGADTQYF
CDR3 length: 14
J gene: TRBJ2-3
D gene: .
clone size: .
V gene: TRBV5-1

CDR3 DNA: TGCGCCAGCAGCTTACTACTAGCGGGAGTCGGGGATACGCAGTATTTT
CDR3 protein: CASSLLLAGVGDTQYF
CDR3 length: 16
J gene: TRBJ2-3
D gene: TRBD2
clone size: .
V gene: TRBV5-1

CDR3 DNA: TGTGCCAGCAGTCGGGACGCGAACACTGAAGCTTTCTTT
CDR3 protein: CASSRDANTEAFF
CDR3 length: 13
J gene: TRBJ1-1
D gene: .
clone size: few
V gene: TRBV3-1/TRBV3-2

CDR3 DNA: TGTGCCAGCAGCTTAGAGTTCAAAGGGTTGTCCTACACCTTC
CDR3 protein: CASSLEFKGLSYTF
CDR3 length: 14
J gene: TRBJ1-2
D gene: .
clone size: .
V gene: TRBV7-2

CDR3 DNA: TGTGCCAGCAGCCCGTCTATTGCTAACTATGGCTACACCTTC
CDR3 protein: CASSPSIANYGYTF
CDR3 length: 14
J gene: TRBJ1-2
D gene: .
clone size: few
V gene: TRBV5-6